This is a list of T cell receptor beta chains from one sample in a study of control samples from healthy donors and cancer patients. The protocol was immunoSEQ multiplex PCR, while the TCRdb copy is restricted to in-frame clones and leaves out a portion. This table has roughly 130,000 clones, around 93% appearing once. Sequencing was performed on blood. Every receptor here comes from a man aged 18 to 29 in good health. Both conserved end residues are part of each CDR3. The D gene is left open where the match is weak. Part of the rows lack a size; the others show once, few, many or a class for expanded clones.

J | D | V | size | DNA | CDR3
TRBJ2-1 | TRBD2 | TRBV10-3 | NA | TGTGCCATCTTAGCGGGGAGCTCCTACAATGAGCAGTTCTTC | CAILAGSSYNEQFF
TRBJ1-3 | TRBD1 | TRBV5-4 | NA | TGTGCCAGCAGCCCGGGACAGGGGATAGGAAACACCATATATTTT | CASSPGQGIGNTIYF
TRBJ2-2 | TRBD2 | TRBV11-2 | few | TGTGCCAGCAGCTCACGCGGGGGGGCGAACACCGGGGAGCTGTTTTTT | CASSSRGGANTGELFF
TRBJ2-7 | TRBD1 | TRBV5-6 | NA | TGTGCCAGCAGCTTGGGCCGGGACAGGGGTGGTTACGAGCAGTACTTC | CASSLGRDRGGYEQYF
TRBJ2-5 | TRBD1 | TRBV19 | NA | TGTGCCAGTAGTCCGTCCACAGGGGAAGAGACCCAGTACTTC | CASSPSTGEETQYF
TRBJ1-2 | TRBD1 | TRBV4-1 | NA | TGCGCCAGCAGCCAAGAAAGCTCAGGGGGCGTTGGCTACACCTTC | CASSQESSGGVGYTF
TRBJ2-2 | NA | TRBV21-1 | NA | TGTGCCAGCAGAAAAAACACCGGGGAGCTGTTTTTT | CASRKNTGELFF
TRBJ2-4 | NA | TRBV6-4 | NA | TGTGCCAGCAGTGAACAGGGAGGAAACATTCAGTACTTC | CASSEQGGNIQYF
TRBJ1-1 | TRBD1 | TRBV29-1 | NA | TGCAGCGTCTCAAGGGACAGTTCCACTGAAGCTTTCTTT | CSVSRDSSTEAFF
TRBJ1-1 | TRBD1 | TRBV5-1 | NA | TGCGCCAGCAGCTCCGGGGACAGGGGGCTTGGTGAAGCTTTCTTT | CASSSGDRGLGEAFF
TRBJ2-7 | NA | TRBV5-1 | NA | TGCGCCAGCAGCTTGGGTCACAGATCCTACGAGCAGTACTTC | CASSLGHRSYEQYF
TRBJ1-1 | TRBD1 | TRBV14 | NA | TGTGCCAGCAGCTATAGGGACAGGGGAACGAACACTGAAGCTTTCTTT | CASSYRDRGTNTEAFF
TRBJ1-6 | TRBD1 | TRBV24-1 | NA | TGTGCCACCAGTTCCCGACCAGGGGGGGGATCACCCCTCCACTTT | CATSSRPGGGSPLHF
TRBJ2-3 | TRBD2 | TRBV18 | NA | TGTGCCAGCTCACCACGGACTAGCGGGGGTGCAGATACGCAGTATTTT | CASSPRTSGGADTQYF
TRBJ2-2 | NA | TRBV10-3 | NA | TGTGCCACACAAACCCCAACGAACACCGGGGAGCTGTTTTTT | CATQTPTNTGELFF
TRBJ1-6 | TRBD1 | TRBV2 | NA | TGTGCCAGCAGTGCGAGAGGAGGACAGGGGTATAATTCACCCCTCCACTTT | CASSARGGQGYNSPLHF
TRBJ2-5 | TRBD1 | TRBV5-6 | once | TGTGCCAGCAGCTCGGACAGGGGGCTACAGACCCAGTACTTC | CASSSDRGLQTQYF
TRBJ1-6 | NA | TRBV30 | NA | TGTGCCTGGACCCATGGGTCCCGGTCACCCCTCCACTTT | CAWTHGSRSPLHF
TRBJ1-2 | NA | TRBV10-3 | NA | TGTGCCATCAGTGCCCACGACAGGCCTGGATATGGCTACACCTTC | CAISAHDRPGYGYTF
TRBJ1-4 | NA | TRBV10-2 | once | TGCGCCAGCAACCGTGGAACTAATGAAAAACTGTTTTTT | CASNRGTNEKLFF
TRBJ2-7 | TRBD1 | TRBV7-9 | NA | TGTGCCAGCAGCTTTAAATTCCAGGGGGTACTCGACGAGCAGTACTTC | CASSFKFQGVLDEQYF
TRBJ2-7 | TRBD2 | TRBV4-1 | NA | TGCGCCAGCAGCCAAACTCCAGCGGGGGGTTACGAGCAGTACTTC | CASSQTPAGGYEQYF
TRBJ1-6 | TRBD1 | TRBV9 | once | TGTGCCAGCAGCGGGAGAGGAGGGGGCCAAAATTCACCCCTCCACTTT | CASSGRGGGQNSPLHF
TRBJ2-2 | TRBD2 | TRBV4-2 | NA | TGTGCCAGCAGCCTCCTTAGCGGGGGGAGTGTCGGGGAGCTGTTTTTT | CASSLLSGGSVGELFF
TRBJ2-2 | TRBD1 | TRBV6-5 | many | TGTGCCAGCGCTTTTATGACAGGGGATTCCGGGGAGCTGTTTTTT | CASAFMTGDSGELFF
TRBJ1-3 | NA | TRBV5-1 | NA | TGCGCCAGCAGCTTGGGAGAGGTCCACTCTGGAAACACCATATATTTT | CASSLGEVHSGNTIYF
TRBJ2-1 | TRBD2 | TRBV5-6 | NA | TGTGCCAGCAGCCCCCTGGGGGGGGACTTCTACAATGAGCAGTTCTTC | CASSPLGGDFYNEQFF
TRBJ1-1 | NA | TRBV29-1 | few | TGCAGCGGTACAGGGAACTGGGGAACTGAAGCTTTCTTT | CSGTGNWGTEAFF
TRBJ1-5 | NA | TRBV6-1 | few | TGTGCCAGCAGTGAAACTGGTGTCCGCAATCAGCCCCAGCATTTT | CASSETGVRNQPQHF
TRBJ1-3 | NA | TRBV6-6 | NA | TGTGCCAGCAGTTTTACGAGCTCTGGAAACACCATATATTTT | CASSFTSSGNTIYF
TRBJ1-1 | TRBD1 | TRBV7-9 | NA | TGTGCCAGTACAGACAGGGACCCTGAAGCTTTCTTT | CASTDRDPEAFF
TRBJ1-1 | TRBD1 | TRBV2 | NA | TGTGCCACCGATAAGCCCCGGGACAGGGGCCCTGAAGCTTTCTTT | CATDKPRDRGPEAFF
TRBJ1-1 | NA | TRBV11-2 | NA | TGTGCCAGCAGCCCCGAATTGCGAGGAGGGAACACTGAAGCTTTCTTT | CASSPELRGGNTEAFF
TRBJ1-2 | NA | TRBV29-1 | NA | TGCAGCGTTGAAGATTGGGAGGGGTTTAACTATGGCTACACCTTC | CSVEDWEGFNYGYTF
TRBJ1-6 | TRBD1 | TRBV7-3 | few | TGTGCCAGCAGCTTGGGACAGTCCAATTCACCCCTCCACTTT | CASSLGQSNSPLHF
TRBJ1-2 | TRBD1 | TRBV10-3 | few | TGTGCCATCAGTAACGCAGGGGGCCGGGATGGCTACACCTTC | CAISNAGGRDGYTF
TRBJ1-6 | TRBD1 | TRBV4-1 | NA | TGCGCCAGCAGCCTAGGACAGGGTAATTCACCCCTCCACTTT | CASSLGQGNSPLHF
TRBJ2-7 | NA | TRBV7-8 | NA | TGTGCCAGCAGCTGGGGTCCTGGAGAGCAGTACTTC | CASSWGPGEQYF
TRBJ2-7 | NA | TRBV6-6 | NA | TGTGCCAGCTCCCTAGGGGTCCCATACGAGCAGTACTTC | CASSLGVPYEQYF
TRBJ1-5 | NA | TRBV6-6 | NA | TGTGCCAGCAGTTACCGGGGGTGGGGAGGTCAGCCCCAGCATTTT | CASSYRGWGGQPQHF
TRBJ2-3 | NA | TRBV7-3 | NA | TGTGCCAGCAGCTTACAGGGAAATTCAAACACAGATACGCAGTATTTT | CASSLQGNSNTDTQYF
TRBJ1-5 | NA | TRBV12-3/TRBV12-4 | NA | TGTGCCAGCAGTTTAAACGCTCAGCCCCAGCATTTT | CASSLNAQPQHF